This T cell receptor (beta chain) was identified in a study of regulatory T cells in long-lasting Graves disease. Whole-study findings and limits: A reduction in accuracy may have resulted from the small sample size. Sampling was limited to peripheral blood rather than thyroid tissue.

The table lists this clonotype with a few counts. Its matching antigen is unknown. Time point meaning: newly diagnosed GD, antithyroid drugs for less than 3 months. Researchers made the TCR library from RNA that was extracted from PBMCs. CDR3 regions were amplified by Arm-PCR using iRepertoire HTBI primers to build TCR beta libraries. TCRdb used MiXCR to reprocess the multiplex PCR reads, holding one entry per CDR3 protein. The sample includes fewer than 350,000 distinct CDR3 sequences, roughly 18% of them seen just once. This sample comprised peripheral blood mononuclear cells (PBMCs), obtained at new diagnosis, from a patient treated with antithyroid drugs. The origin of this receptor is a female donor with Graves disease.

The CDR3 spells CASSVSASGTDTQYF. DNA of the CDR3: TGTGCCAGCAGCGTTTCGGCTTCGGGCACAGATACGCAGTATTTT. The chain employs TRBV9 and TRBJ2-3; D unclear. CDR3 length: 15 residues. CDR1 is SGDLS, CDR2 YYNGEE, per germline. Trimming pared 2 bases from V and 1 base from J, leaving 11 bases between.